This T cell receptor (beta chain) derives from a study of T-cell memory formation after mild COVID-19. This clonotype was counted at least ten times. The V gene's germline CDR1 is MGHRA and CDR2 YSYEKL. The CDR3 has 16 residues. Trimming took 4 bases from V and 2 from J, leaving 17 bases between them. TCRdb independently ran MiXCR on the 5' RACE reads; one entry per CDR3 protein. The table has fewer than 250,000 distinct CDR3 sequences, 18% seen once. The clonotype comes from an adult woman who had mild COVID-19 (a few samples of this study predate the infection). Cell type and time point are not known. Sequenced: PBMCs or a T cell subset sorted from them (not recorded which). V gene TRBV4-1 combines with J gene TRBJ1-2; D is perhaps TRBD1 (5 bases). CDR3 bases: TGCGCCAGCAGCCGTGCGGGGGGGGTATTAAACTATGGCTACACCTTC. This sequence encodes CASSRAGGVLNYGYTF.